The rows below give T cell receptor beta chains drawn from one sample of a study of blood T cell repertoires in COVID-19. Generated by immunoSEQ multiplex PCR, the TCRdb table keeps only in-frame clones and is missing some. The sample gives around 250,000 clones, roughly 84% of which show up once; roughly 1.4% is in the top ten. Sequencing was performed on peripheral blood. Receptors originate from a woman between 40 and 55 years old who had recovered from COVID-19. Each CDR3 is given with its conserved first and last residue. The order of the fields is D gene, J gene, clone size, V gene, CDR3 protein, CDR3 DNA. A D gene is named only where the DNA matches it firmly. Where a row states a size, it is once, few, many or the class of an expanded clone; other rows omit it.

NA	TRBJ2-3	NA	TRBV7-3	CASSPGLSTDTQYF	TGTGCCAGCAGTCCGGGACTTAGCACAGATACGCAGTATTTT
NA	TRBJ1-1	NA	TRBV19	CASSIRGSEAFF	TGTGCCAGTAGTATCAGGGGATCGGAAGCTTTCTTT
TRBD1	TRBJ1-5	NA	TRBV19	CASSTIQGASQPQHF	TGTGCCAGTAGTACTATCCAGGGGGCCTCTCAGCCCCAGCATTTT
NA	TRBJ1-3	NA	TRBV28	CASSSLRGSSGNTIYF	TGTGCCAGCAGTAGCCTCCGAGGGTCCTCTGGAAACACCATATATTTT
NA	TRBJ2-1	NA	TRBV7-9	CASTLTVSDEQFF	TGTGCCAGCACCCTCACGGTTTCCGATGAGCAGTTCTTC
TRBD1	TRBJ1-6	NA	TRBV7-3	CASRETGQGNSPLHF	TGTGCCAGCAGAGAAACGGGACAGGGAAATTCACCCCTCCACTTT
NA	TRBJ2-5	once	TRBV30	CAWSVYGSQYF	TGTGCCTGGAGTGTATACGGGAGCCAGTACTTC
NA	TRBJ1-6	NA	TRBV27	CASSFGQGRSPLHF	TGTGCCAGCAGTTTTGGGCAGGGGCGATCACCCCTCCACTTT
NA	TRBJ1-1	once	TRBV7-8	CASSLLTGSTEAFF	TGTGCCAGCAGCTTGCTGACAGGTTCCACTGAAGCTTTCTTT
NA	TRBJ2-7	once	TRBV7-9	CASSLGIQGRTYEQYF	TGTGCCAGCAGCTTAGGGATCCAGGGTAGAACCTACGAGCAGTACTTC
TRBD2	TRBJ2-7	NA	TRBV2	CASTNPRGRSYEQYF	TGTGCCAGCACAAACCCGCGGGGGAGATCCTACGAGCAGTACTTC
TRBD1	TRBJ1-6	NA	TRBV5-1	CASSPGQGAYNSPLHF	TGCGCCAGCAGCCCTGGACAGGGGGCCTATAATTCACCCCTCCACTTT
NA	TRBJ2-5	NA	TRBV30	CAWGHGGIQETQYF	TGTGCCTGGGGTCACGGGGGTATACAAGAGACCCAGTACTTC
NA	TRBJ2-3	NA	TRBV18	CASSIRQGPKDTQYF	TGTGCCAGCTCGATACGGCAGGGCCCAAAAGATACGCAGTATTTT
NA	TRBJ1-4	NA	TRBV30	CAWSFGSSNEKLFF	TGTGCCTGGAGTTTCGGTTCTTCTAATGAAAAACTGTTTTTT
NA	TRBJ2-7	NA	TRBV28	CASSLSRYEQYF	TGTGCCAGCAGTTTAAGTCGGTACGAGCAGTACTTC
TRBD1	TRBJ2-1	NA	TRBV18	CASSIWTGHNEQFF	TGTGCCAGCTCAATCTGGACAGGGCACAATGAGCAGTTCTTC
NA	TRBJ2-2	once	TRBV15	CATSTHPAGRPNTGELFF	TGTGCCACCAGCACTCATCCGGCGGGCAGACCGAACACCGGGGAGCTGTTTTTT
NA	TRBJ1-3	NA	TRBV5-1	CASSFVPSSGNTIYF	TGCGCCAGCAGCTTCGTCCCCAGCTCTGGAAACACCATATATTTT
TRBD2	TRBJ2-5	NA	TRBV30	CAWSGTSLETQYF	TGTGCCTGGAGTGGGACTAGCCTAGAGACCCAGTACTTC
TRBD1	TRBJ1-3	NA	TRBV6-6	CASSTTTTGLGNTIYF	TGTGCCAGCAGCACAACGACGACAGGGCTTGGAAACACCATATATTTT
NA	TRBJ2-4	NA	TRBV2	CASQSENNVGKNIQYF	TGTGCCAGCCAATCGGAGAACAACGTGGGCAAAAACATTCAGTACTTC
TRBD1	TRBJ1-5	NA	TRBV5-1	CASSLDGTDSNQPQHF	TGCGCCAGCAGCTTGGATGGGACAGATAGCAATCAGCCCCAGCATTTT
NA	TRBJ1-4	NA	TRBV7-9	CASSSQQGYEKLFF	TGTGCCAGCAGCTCACAACAGGGTTATGAAAAACTGTTTTTT
TRBD2	TRBJ2-1	once	TRBV15	CATSTAGGRHNEQFF	TGTGCCACCAGCACAGCGGGGGGCCGCCACAATGAGCAGTTCTTC
TRBD1	TRBJ2-7	NA	TRBV5-1	CASGTGNTYEQYF	TGCGCCAGCGGGACAGGGAATACCTACGAGCAGTACTTC
NA	TRBJ1-1	NA	TRBV29-1	CSVETWPEAFF	TGCAGCGTTGAGACTTGGCCTGAAGCTTTCTTT
TRBD2	TRBJ2-1	NA	TRBV28	CASESPGLGYNEQFF	TGTGCCAGCGAATCCCCCGGACTAGGATACAATGAGCAGTTCTTC
TRBD1	TRBJ1-2	NA	TRBV30	CAWTHLGQGKYGYTF	TGTGCCTGGACCCATCTGGGACAGGGGAAGTATGGCTACACCTTC
TRBD2	TRBJ2-5	NA	TRBV14	CASSRTAGGLGTQYF	TGTGCCAGCAGCCGAACAGCGGGGGGGCTCGGGACCCAGTACTTC
NA	TRBJ1-2	NA	TRBV5-4	CASTPVGRSGLYGYTF	TGTGCCAGCACCCCCGTTGGTAGGAGCGGCCTCTATGGCTACACCTTC
NA	TRBJ2-6	NA	TRBV3-1/TRBV3-2	CASTSSGANVLTF	TGTGCCAGCACCTCCTCTGGGGCCAACGTCCTGACTTTC
NA	TRBJ1-1	NA	TRBV3-1/TRBV3-2	CASSQLDSAGATEAFF	TGTGCCAGCAGCCAACTGGACAGTGCCGGTGCCACTGAAGCTTTCTTT
NA	TRBJ2-2	once	TRBV27	CASSRGTGELFF	TGTGCCAGCAGCAGAGGGACCGGGGAGCTGTTTTTT
NA	TRBJ1-2	NA	TRBV18	CASSPYLPDRNYGYTF	TGTGCCAGCTCACCGTACCTCCCCGACAGGAACTATGGCTACACCTTC
NA	TRBJ2-2	NA	TRBV28	CASSLDGRGELFF	TGTGCCAGCAGTTTAGATGGCCGCGGGGAGCTGTTTTTT
NA	TRBJ1-5	NA	TRBV23-1	CASSQNFADQPQHF	TGCGCCAGCAGTCAAAACTTCGCCGATCAGCCCCAGCATTTT